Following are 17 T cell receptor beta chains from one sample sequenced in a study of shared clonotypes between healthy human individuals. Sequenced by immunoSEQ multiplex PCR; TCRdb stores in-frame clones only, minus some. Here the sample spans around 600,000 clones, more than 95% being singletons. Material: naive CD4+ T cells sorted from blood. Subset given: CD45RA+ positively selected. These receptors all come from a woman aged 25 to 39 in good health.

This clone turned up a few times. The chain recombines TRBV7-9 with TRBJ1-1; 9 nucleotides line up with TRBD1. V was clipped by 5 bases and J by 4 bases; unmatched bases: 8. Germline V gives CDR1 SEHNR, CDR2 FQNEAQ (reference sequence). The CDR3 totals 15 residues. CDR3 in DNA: TGTGCCAGCAGCGCTAACAGGGGGCTCGGCACTGAAGCTTTCTTT. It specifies CASSANRGLGTEAFF.

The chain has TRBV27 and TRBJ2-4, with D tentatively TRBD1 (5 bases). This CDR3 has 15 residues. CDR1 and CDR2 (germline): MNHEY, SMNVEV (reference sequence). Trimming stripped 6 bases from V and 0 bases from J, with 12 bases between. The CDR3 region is CASRTDHLAKNIQYF. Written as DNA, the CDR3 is TGTGCCAGCAGGACAGACCATCTAGCCAAAAACATTCAGTACTTC.

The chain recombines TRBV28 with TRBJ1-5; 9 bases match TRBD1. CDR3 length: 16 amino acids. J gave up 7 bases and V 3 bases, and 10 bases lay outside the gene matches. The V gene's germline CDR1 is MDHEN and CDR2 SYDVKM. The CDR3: CASSLDPGQGLQPQHF. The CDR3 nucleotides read TGTGCCAGCAGTTTGGACCCGGGACAGGGTCTCCAGCCCCAGCATTTT.

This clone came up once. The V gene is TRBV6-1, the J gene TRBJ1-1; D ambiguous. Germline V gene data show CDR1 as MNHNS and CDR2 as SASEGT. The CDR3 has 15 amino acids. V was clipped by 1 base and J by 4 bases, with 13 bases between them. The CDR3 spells CASSEVRAWGTEAFF. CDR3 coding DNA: TGTGCCAGCAGTGAAGTGAGGGCCTGGGGCACTGAAGCTTTCTTT.

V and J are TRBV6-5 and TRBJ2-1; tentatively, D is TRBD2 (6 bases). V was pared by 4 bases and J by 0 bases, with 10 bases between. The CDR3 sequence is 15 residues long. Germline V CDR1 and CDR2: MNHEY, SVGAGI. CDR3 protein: CASSSSASSYNEQFF. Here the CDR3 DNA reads TGTGCCAGCAGTTCTAGCGCGAGCTCCTACAATGAGCAGTTCTTC.

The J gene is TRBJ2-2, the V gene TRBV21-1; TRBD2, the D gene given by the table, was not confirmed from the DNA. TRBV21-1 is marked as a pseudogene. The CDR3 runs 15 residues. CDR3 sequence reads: CASSKVKGVGGELFF. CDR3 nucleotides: TGTGCCAGCAGCAAAGTCAAGGGAGTGGGCGGGGAGCTGTTTTTT.

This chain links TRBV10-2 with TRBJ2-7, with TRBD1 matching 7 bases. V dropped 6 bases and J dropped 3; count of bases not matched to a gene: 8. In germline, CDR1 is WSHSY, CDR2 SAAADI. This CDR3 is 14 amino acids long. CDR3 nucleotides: TGCGCCAGCAGGGCCTCCGGGACAGACTACGAGCAGTACTTC. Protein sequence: CASRASGTDYEQYF.

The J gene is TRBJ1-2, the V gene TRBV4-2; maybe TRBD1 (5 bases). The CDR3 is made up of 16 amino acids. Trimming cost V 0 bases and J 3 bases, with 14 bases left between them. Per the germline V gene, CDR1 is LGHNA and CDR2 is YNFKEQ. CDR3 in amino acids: CASSQDLEGNDYGYTF. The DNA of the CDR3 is TGTGCCAGCAGCCAAGATTTAGAGGGGAACGACTATGGCTACACCTTC.

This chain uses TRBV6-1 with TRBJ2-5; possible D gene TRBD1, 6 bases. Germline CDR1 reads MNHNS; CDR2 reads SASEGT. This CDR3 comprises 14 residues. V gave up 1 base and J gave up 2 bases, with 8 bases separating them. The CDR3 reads CASSEGTVQETQYF. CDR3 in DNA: TGTGCCAGCAGTGAAGGGACAGTACAAGAGACCCAGTACTTC.

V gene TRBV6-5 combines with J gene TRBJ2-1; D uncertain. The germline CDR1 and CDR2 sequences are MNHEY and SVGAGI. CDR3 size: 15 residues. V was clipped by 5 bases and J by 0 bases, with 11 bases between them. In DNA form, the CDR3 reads TGTGCCAGCAGTCCGACCCAGCCCTCCTACAATGAGCAGTTCTTC. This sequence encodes CASSPTQPSYNEQFF.

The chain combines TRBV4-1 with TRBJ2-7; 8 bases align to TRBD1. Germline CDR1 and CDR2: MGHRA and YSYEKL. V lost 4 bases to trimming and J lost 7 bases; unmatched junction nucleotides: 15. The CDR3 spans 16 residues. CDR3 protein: CASSPFTGTGGREQYF. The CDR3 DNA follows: TGCGCCAGCAGCCCCTTTACCGGGACAGGCGGCCGGGAGCAGTACTTC.

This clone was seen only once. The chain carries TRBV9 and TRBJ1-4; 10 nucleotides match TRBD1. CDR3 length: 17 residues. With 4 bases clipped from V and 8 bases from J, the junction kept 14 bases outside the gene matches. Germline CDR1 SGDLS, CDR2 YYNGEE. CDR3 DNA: TGTGCCAGCAGCACTTCCCAAACCGGGACAGGGGTCGAAAAACTGTTTTTT. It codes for CASSTSQTGTGVEKLFF.

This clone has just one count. The CDR3 is CASSVGVSGALGGNEQFF. CDR3 nucleotide sequence: TGTGCCAGCAGCGTAGGCGTTAGCGGGGCCCTCGGGGGCAATGAGCAGTTCTTC. The V gene is TRBV9, the J gene TRBJ2-1; 8 bases are shared with TRBD2. Losses at the gene ends were 0 bases for V and 6 bases for J; bases not matched to a gene: 14. This CDR3 is built from 18 residues. Germline assignment: CDR1 SGDLS and CDR2 YYNGEE.

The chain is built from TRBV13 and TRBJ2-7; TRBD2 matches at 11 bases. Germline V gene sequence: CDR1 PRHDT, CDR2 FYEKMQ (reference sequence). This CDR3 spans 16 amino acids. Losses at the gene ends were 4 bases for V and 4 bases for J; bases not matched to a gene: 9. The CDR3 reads CASSSPGLAGYYEQYF. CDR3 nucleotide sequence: TGTGCCAGCAGCTCACCTGGACTAGCGGGTTATTACGAGCAGTACTTC.

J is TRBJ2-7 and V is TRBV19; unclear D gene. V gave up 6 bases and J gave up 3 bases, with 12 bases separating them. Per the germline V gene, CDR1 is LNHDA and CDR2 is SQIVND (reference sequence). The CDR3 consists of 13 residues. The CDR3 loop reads CASRPAGNYEQYF. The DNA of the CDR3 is TGTGCCAGTAGGCCCGCAGGAAACTACGAGCAGTACTTC.

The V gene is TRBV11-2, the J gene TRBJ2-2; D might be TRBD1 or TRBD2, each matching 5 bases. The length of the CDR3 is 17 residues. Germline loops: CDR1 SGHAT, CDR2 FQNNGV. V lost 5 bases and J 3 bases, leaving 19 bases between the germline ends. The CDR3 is CASSPAGASWDTGELFF. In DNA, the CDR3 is TGTGCCAGCAGCCCAGCCGGGGCTAGCTGGGACACCGGGGAGCTGTTTTTT.

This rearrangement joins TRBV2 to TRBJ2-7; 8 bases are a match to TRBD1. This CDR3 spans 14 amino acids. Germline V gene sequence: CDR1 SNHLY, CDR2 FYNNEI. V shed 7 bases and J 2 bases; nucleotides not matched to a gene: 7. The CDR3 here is CASNRQGSPYEQYF. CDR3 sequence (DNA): TGTGCCAGCAATAGACAGGGGTCCCCCTACGAGCAGTACTTC.